This TCR beta chain came from a study of human T cells and chemical hapten exposure. Study results and limitations: The study found expanded TCRs formed significantly more large CDR3 similarity clusters than controls.

This clonotype was recorded many times. The antigen is not known. The sample's time point: pre-sensitization, week 0. Treatment of the sample: therapeutic diphenylcyclopropenone sensitization with weekly scalp DPC. TCRdb independently ran MiXCR on the RACE reads; one entry per CDR3 protein. The sample lists 300,000 to 450,000 distinct CDR3 sequences, 4% to 6% occurring once. The germline V gene has CDR1 SGDLS and CDR2 YYNGEE. The CDR3 is made up of 15 amino acids. Trimming cost V 2 bases and J 5 bases; bases outside gene matches: 3. Specimen: whole blood, collected in connection with sensitization to the hapten diphenylcyclopropenone (DPC). This receptor was obtained from a woman aged 45-59 years with alopecia areata. Some clones in this sample may be carry-over from other donors' samples. This sequence joins TRBV9 and TRBJ2-1; 11 nucleotides agree with TRBD2. In DNA form, the CDR3 reads TGTGCCAGCAGCGTCGGGACTAGCGGTAACAATGAGCAGTTCTTC. Protein sequence: CASSVGTSGNNEQFF.